The clone carrying this T cell receptor (beta chain) was detected once. The target antigen is unknown. The same CDR3 is also encoded by other DNA sequences in this sample. The data derive from a study of cytomegalovirus exposure and HLA in healthy donors. Libraries were prepared by immunoSEQ multiplex PCR; TCRdb keeps only in-frame clonotypes and omits some of them. Seen here are about 260,000 clones, around 90% observed once, and the top ten hold around 3.1%. The V and J ends lost 3 bases and 4 bases respectively, with 10 bases between them. This CDR3 region has 13 residues. CDR1 and CDR2 (germline): ENHRY, SYGVKD. Study-level results: The study put 150 to 200 TCR beta chains on its list as cytomegalovirus-associated. That first-cohort TCR clusters tended to co-occur in the approximately 110 validation repertoires was found in a later analysis. Reports described diagnosis of cytomegalovirus status by the classifier as highly specific and sensitive. Specific recognition of CMV antigens was confirmed in vitro for a few chains (all CMV-associated).

The chain recombines TRBV10-3 with TRBJ2-7; tentatively, D is TRBD1 (6 bases). The sequence was collected from a woman between 25 and 40 years old in good health and CMV-seronegative. The sample comprised PBMCs. The chain's CDR3 is CAISDGQSYEQYF. As DNA, the CDR3 is TGTGCCATCAGTGATGGACAGTCTTACGAGCAGTACTTC.